Below are 19 T cell receptor beta chains sequenced from a single sample in a study of beta chain features in type 1 diabetes (dated by TCRdb to 2016 to 2019). Broader findings and caveats from the paper: In all four CD4+ subsets, TCRB CDR3 length was moderately but significantly shorter in type 1 diabetes patients.

No antigens are known for them. The library was made by the immunoSEQ multiplex PCR assay. All of the isolated RNA was reverse transcribed with the High Capacity cDNA Reverse Transcription Kit, so expressed TCRB transcripts were sequenced. As stored in TCRdb, this immuneACCESS dataset retains in-frame rearrangements with V and J assigned. A fraction of the clones does not appear; measured against another copy, unresolved V genes explain less than half of the discrepancy, and the remainder lacks a known reason. The sample yields tens of thousands of clones; under 50% were counted once. Jointly, the top ten make up 1.4% of the sample. Sequencing was carried out using Tregs from blood. Interpreted using the paper, the cell subset or site label stands for: regulatory CD4+ T cells. The source is a man aged 25 to 40 with type 1 diabetes.

This clone was seen more than once but under ten times. The chain couples TRBV29-1 to TRBJ2-7, with D possibly matching TRBD2 (9 bases). V gave up 6 bases and J gave up 0 bases, with 36 bases separating them. CDR1 and CDR2 (germline): SQVTM, ANQGSEA. The CDR3 length is 21 residues. Here the CDR3 DNA reads TGCAGCGTGGCAGACAGGGGTGTCTGGGCGGGAGGGCCGCGGAGCTCCTACGAGCAGTACTTC. Translating gives CSVADRGVWAGGPRSSYEQYF.

The gene calls are TRBV6-6 and TRBJ2-3; perhaps TRBD2 as D (6 bases). The V gene lost 2 bases and the J gene lost 5 bases, with 14 bases spanning the gap. This CDR3 has 15 amino acids. Germline V gene sequence: CDR1 MNHNY, CDR2 SVGAGI (reference sequence). The CDR3 nucleotides read TGTGCCAGCAGTTACCGTGAACCCGGGGGAGATACGCAGTATTTT. Its translation is CASSYREPGGDTQYF.

A remark on this clone: Other DNA sequences from this sample encode an identical CDR3 as well. V and J are TRBV7-2 and TRBJ2-7, with 11 bases identical to TRBD2. CDR1 and CDR2 from the germline V gene are SGHTA and FQGNSA. The CDR3 covers 15 residues. V was clipped by 1 base and J by 1 base; unmatched bases: 0. The CDR3 sequence is CASSLVAGGSYEQYF. The DNA of the CDR3 is TGTGCCAGCAGCTTAGTAGCGGGAGGGTCCTACGAGCAGTACTTC.

The rearrangement links TRBV9 to TRBJ2-3; TRBD2 matches at 8 bases. Germline V CDR1 and CDR2: SGDLS, YYNGEE. The CDR3 length is 16 residues. Trimming at V came to 4 bases and at J to 1 base, leaving 8 bases not matched to a gene. CDR3 in amino acids: CASSPRSGSGTDTQYF. Here the CDR3 DNA reads TGTGCCAGCAGCCCCCGAAGCGGGAGTGGCACAGATACGCAGTATTTT.

In its sample, this clone was seen a few times. This chain connects TRBV19 to TRBJ2-1; D may be TRBD1 (5 bases). The length of the CDR3 is 14 residues. V dropped 10 bases and J dropped 5 bases, with 18 bases sitting between them. Germline V lookup: CDR1 LNHDA, CDR2 SQIVND (reference sequence). This chain's CDR3 is CATDFPGSNNEQFF. DNA for the CDR3: TGTGCCACCGATTTTCCAGGGTCCAACAATGAGCAGTTCTTC.

This sequence joins TRBV7-2 and TRBJ2-1; tentatively, D is TRBD1 (6 bases). V lost 5 bases and J 15 bases, leaving 26 bases between the germline ends. The V gene's germline CDR1 is SGHTA and CDR2 FQGNSA. The CDR3 has 15 residues. CDR3 nucleotides: TGTGCCAGCAGCCGGATGCCGGGACAAGTAGAGAGTTGGTTCTTC. It codes for CASSRMPGQVESWFF.

This clone was seen only a few times. J is TRBJ1-6 and V is TRBV2, with a tentative D call TRBD1 (6 bases). V was cut by 6 bases and J by 12 bases, with 9 bases left in between. There are 11 residues in the CDR3. CDR1 is SNHLY and CDR2 is FYNNEI in the germline V gene. For the CDR3, the DNA is TGTGCCAGCAGGGCAGGGGAACCCCTCCACTTT. Protein product: CASRAGEPLHF.

This clone was seen more than once but under ten times. This sequence joins TRBV27 and TRBJ1-1, with TRBD1 matching over 8 bases. CDR3 length: 16 amino acids. The J segment lost 3 bases and the V segment lost 5 bases, leaving 11 bases of the junction unmatched. Germline lookup yields CDR1 MNHEY and CDR2 SMNVEV (reference sequence). The CDR3: CASSLQGAKVDTEAFF. The CDR3 DNA is TGTGCCAGCAGTCTGCAGGGGGCGAAGGTTGACACTGAAGCTTTCTTT.

This clone was detected a few times. The rearrangement uses TRBV11-2 and TRBJ2-7; a weak D match, TRBD1 (6 bases). The V and J ends lost 2 bases and 4 bases respectively, with 21 bases between them. The CDR3 is 17 residues long. In germline, CDR1 is SGHAT, CDR2 FQNNGV. The CDR3: CASSLQTGQTNWYEQYF. In DNA form, the CDR3 reads TGTGCCAGCAGCTTACAAACCGGACAGACAAATTGGTACGAGCAGTACTTC. Looking up the rest from reference TRBV11-2 and TRBJ2-7 gives the full variable domain: EAGVAQSPRYKIIEKRQSVAFWCNPISGHATLYWYQQILGQGPKLLIQFQNNGVVDDSQLPKDRFSAERLKGVDSTLKIQPAKLEDSAVYLCASSLQTGQTNWYEQYFGPGTRLTVT.

This sequence joins TRBV7-6 and TRBJ2-5; the match to TRBD1 covers 8 bases. Gene TRBJ2-7 matches the end of the DNA better, so the J call may be wrong. CDR1 and CDR2 from the germline V gene are SGHVS and FNYEAQ. The CDR3 has 15 residues. The CDR3 DNA reads as TGTGCCAGCAGCCCGGGACAGGTCACCTATTACGAGCAGTACTTC. This gives the protein CASSPGQVTYYEQYF.

The sample holds a few counts of this clone. The CDR3: CASSLGTPINSYEQYF. Written as DNA, the CDR3 is TGCGCCAGCAGCCTCGGGACACCGATTAACTCCTACGAGCAGTACTTC. The chain uses TRBV4-3 and TRBJ2-7; perhaps TRBD1 as D (6 bases). The CDR3 spans 16 residues. Trimming stripped 4 bases from V and 0 bases from J, with 16 bases between. Germline values: CDR1 LGHNA, CDR2 YSLEER.

The chain is built from TRBV25-1 and TRBJ1-1; D is perhaps TRBD1 (5 bases). The CDR3 loop spans 14 amino acids. V was pared by 3 bases and J by 3 bases, with 11 bases between. Per germline, CDR1 MGHDK and CDR2 SYGVNS. CDR3 residues: CASSDRVRDTEAFF. The CDR3 nucleotides read TGTGCCAGCAGTGACAGGGTAAGGGACACTGAAGCTTTCTTT.

J is TRBJ2-7 and V is TRBV27; 7 bases line up with TRBD1. This CDR3 comprises 15 residues. Unmatched junction bases numbered 10, after V lost 6 bases and J lost 2 bases. Germline CDR1 MNHEY, CDR2 SMNVEV (reference sequence). CDR3 residues: CASSVTRDSPYEQYF. The CDR3 nucleotides read TGTGCCAGCAGCGTAACCCGGGACAGCCCCTACGAGCAGTACTTC.

The chain links TRBV6-1 to TRBJ1-5; D might be TRBD1 (5 bases). CDR3 length equals 14 residues. Trimming pared 7 bases from V and 0 bases from J, leaving 10 bases between. The germline V gene has CDR1 MNHNS and CDR2 SASEGT. CDR3 bases: TGTGCCAGCAACTGGGGCAATAGCAATCAGCCCCAGCATTTT. Translation gives CASNWGNSNQPQHF.

V and J are TRBV2 and TRBJ2-3; D may be TRBD1 (6 bases). V was trimmed by 5 bases and J by 5 bases, leaving 17 bases between them. Germline-derived CDR1 and CDR2 are SNHLY and FYNNEI. There are 15 residues in the CDR3. CDR3 loop: CASSNVGGIRDTQYF. DNA of the CDR3: TGTGCCAGCAGTAATGTAGGGGGAATCCGAGATACGCAGTATTTT.

The V gene is TRBV28, the J gene TRBJ1-4, with 9 bases matching TRBD1. The CDR3 loop spans 13 amino acids. The germline V gene encodes CDR1 MDHEN and CDR2 SYDVKM. The ends lost 6 bases at V and 6 bases at J; junction bases unmatched: 2. The CDR3 sequence: CASSRTGDEKLFF. DNA for the CDR3: TGTGCCAGCAGCCGGACAGGGGATGAAAAACTGTTTTTT.

The chain links TRBV30 to TRBJ1-1; a possible D gene is TRBD1 (6 bases). V dropped 5 bases and J dropped 5 bases, with 24 bases sitting between them. The CDR3 is 16 residues long. In germline, CDR1 is GTSNPN, CDR2 SVGIG (reference sequence). The CDR3 sequence is CAWGRFRTDPFTEAFF. CDR3 DNA sequence: TGTGCCTGGGGACGATTTCGGACAGATCCTTTTACTGAAGCTTTCTTT.

The chain couples TRBV19 to TRBJ2-5, with 8 bases lining up with TRBD1. V was pared by 6 bases and J by 7 bases, with 7 bases of the junction left unmatched. The CDR3 covers 13 residues. Germline CDR1 LNHDA, CDR2 SQIVND (reference sequence). This CDR3 is CASSPGQGATQYF. The CDR3 bases are TGTGCCAGTAGCCCTGGACAGGGCGCGACCCAGTACTTC.

This clone appeared a few times. The chain carries TRBV29-1 and TRBJ2-3, with 15 bases identical to TRBD2. The V segment lost 1 base and the J segment 0 bases; nucleotides outside the gene matches: 11. The CDR3 covers 20 residues. The V gene's germline CDR1 is SQVTM and CDR2 ANQGSEA. The CDR3 DNA reads TGCAGCGTTGAAGGCTGGACTAGCGGGAGGGAAAGGGCTAGCACAGATACGCAGTATTTT. Residues: CSVEGWTSGRERASTDTQYF.